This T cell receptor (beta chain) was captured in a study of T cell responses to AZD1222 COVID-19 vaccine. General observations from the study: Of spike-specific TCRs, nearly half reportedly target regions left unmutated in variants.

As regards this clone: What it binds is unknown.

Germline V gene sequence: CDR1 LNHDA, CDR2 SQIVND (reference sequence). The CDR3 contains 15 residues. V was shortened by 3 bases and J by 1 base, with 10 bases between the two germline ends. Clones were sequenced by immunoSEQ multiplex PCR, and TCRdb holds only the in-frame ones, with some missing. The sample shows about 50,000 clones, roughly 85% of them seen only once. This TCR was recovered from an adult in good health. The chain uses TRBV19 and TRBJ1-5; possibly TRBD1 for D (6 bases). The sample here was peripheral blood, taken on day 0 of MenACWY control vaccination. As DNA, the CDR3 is TGTGCCAGTAGTATGGGGGCAAGCAGCAATCAGCCCCAGCATTTT. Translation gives CASSMGASSNQPQHF.